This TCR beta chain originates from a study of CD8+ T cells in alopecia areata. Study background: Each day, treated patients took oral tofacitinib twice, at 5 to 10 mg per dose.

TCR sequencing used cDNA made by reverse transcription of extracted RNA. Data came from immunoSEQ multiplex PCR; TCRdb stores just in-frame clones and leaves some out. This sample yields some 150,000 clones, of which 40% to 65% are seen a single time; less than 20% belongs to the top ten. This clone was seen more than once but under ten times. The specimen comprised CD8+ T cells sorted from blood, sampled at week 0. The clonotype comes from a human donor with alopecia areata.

The CDR3 reads CASSPSSYEQYF. The CDR3 DNA reads as TGTGCCAGCAGCCCGAGCTCCTACGAGCAGTACTTC. The chain links TRBV7-8 to TRBJ2-7; D remains unclear. CDR3 size: 12 residues. Germline-derived CDR1 and CDR2 are SGHVS and FQNEAQ. The V gene lost 5 bases and the J gene lost 0 bases, with 5 bases spanning the gap.